The present T cell receptor (beta chain) was sequenced within a study of T cell responses to AZD1222 COVID-19 vaccine. Notes on the study in general: Close to half of spike-specific TCRs reportedly recognize unmutated variant regions.

TCRdb's copy holds only in-frame clones and misses some; the assay was immunoSEQ multiplex PCR. The sample consists of about 120,000 clones, about nine tenths of them appearing once. CDR1 is MNHEY, CDR2 SMNVEV, per germline (reference sequence). There are 15 residues in the CDR3. V was trimmed by 0 bases and J by 6 bases, leaving 9 bases between them. On this clone itself: As yet, its antigen is unknown.

The chain carries TRBV27 and TRBJ1-6; D unresolved. Sample: peripheral blood, taken on day 0 of AZD1222 vaccination. The TCR sequence derives from an adult in good health. The CDR3 spells CASSLSGRANSPLHF. The CDR3 nucleotides read TGTGCCAGCAGTTTATCGGGAAGGGCTAATTCACCCCTCCACTTT.